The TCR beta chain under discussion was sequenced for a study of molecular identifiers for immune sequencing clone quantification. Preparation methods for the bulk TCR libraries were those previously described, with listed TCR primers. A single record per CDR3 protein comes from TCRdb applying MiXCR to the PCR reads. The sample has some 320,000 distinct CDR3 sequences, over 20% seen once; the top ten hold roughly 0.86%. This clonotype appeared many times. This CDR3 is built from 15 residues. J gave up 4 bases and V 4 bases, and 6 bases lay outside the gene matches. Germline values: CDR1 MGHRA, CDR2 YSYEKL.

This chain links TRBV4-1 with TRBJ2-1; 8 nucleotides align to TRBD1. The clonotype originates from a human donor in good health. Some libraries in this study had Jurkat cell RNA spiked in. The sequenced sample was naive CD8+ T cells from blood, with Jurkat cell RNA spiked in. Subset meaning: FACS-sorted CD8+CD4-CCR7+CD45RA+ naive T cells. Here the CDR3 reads CASSPGQAGYNEQFF. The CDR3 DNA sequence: TGCGCCAGCAGCCCGGGACAGGCTGGGTACAATGAGCAGTTCTTC.